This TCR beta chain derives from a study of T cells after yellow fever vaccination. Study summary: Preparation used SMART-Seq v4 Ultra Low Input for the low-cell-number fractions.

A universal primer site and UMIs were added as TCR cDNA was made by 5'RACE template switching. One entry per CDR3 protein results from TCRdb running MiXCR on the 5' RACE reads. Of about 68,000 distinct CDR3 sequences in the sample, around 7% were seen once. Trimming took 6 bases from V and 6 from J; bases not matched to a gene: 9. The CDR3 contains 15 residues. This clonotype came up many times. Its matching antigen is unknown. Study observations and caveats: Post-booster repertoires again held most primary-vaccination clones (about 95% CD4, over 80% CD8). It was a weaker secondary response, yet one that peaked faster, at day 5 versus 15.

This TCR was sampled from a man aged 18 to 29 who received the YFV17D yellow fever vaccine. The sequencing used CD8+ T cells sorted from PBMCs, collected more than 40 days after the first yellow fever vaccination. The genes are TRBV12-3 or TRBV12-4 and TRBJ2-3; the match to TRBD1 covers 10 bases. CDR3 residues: CASSLSRDRGDTQYF. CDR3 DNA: TGTGCCAGCAGCCTGTCCCGGGACAGGGGTGATACGCAGTATTTT.